These 14 T cell receptor beta chains share one sample of origin, sequenced in a study of CD8 T cells in Susac syndrome. After extraction with the RNeasy kit, roughly 0.45 to 1 ug of the RNA was reverse transcribed using random hexamers. Via MiXCR, TCRdb re-called the immunoSEQ multiplex PCR reads, giving one row per CDR3 protein. The sample has about 180,000 distinct CDR3 sequences, approximately 94% seen once; the top ten hold 0.12%. Sequencing was done on a sample of CD4+ T cells from PBMCs. The receptors were gathered from a human donor with Susac syndrome.

The chain has TRBV3-1 and TRBJ2-1; 11 nucleotides agree with TRBD1. The CDR3 contains 16 residues. J gave up 3 bases and V 1 base, and 2 bases lay outside the gene matches. Germline-derived CDR1 and CDR2 are LGHDT and YNNKEL (reference sequence). CDR3 DNA: TGTGCCAGCAGCCAAGGGGGGACAGGGGGCTACAATGAGCAGTTCTTC. Protein: CASSQGGTGGYNEQFF.

The chain has TRBV15 and TRBJ2-7, with no clear D. This CDR3 comprises 13 residues. CDR1 and CDR2 from the germline V gene are LNHNV and YYDKDF (reference sequence). The V gene lost 5 bases and the J gene lost 3 bases, with 11 bases spanning the gap. The CDR3, as DNA: TGTGCCACCAGCGCAGGCGGAAACTACGAGCAGTACTTC. Translating gives CATSAGGNYEQYF.

The chain employs TRBV5-4 and TRBJ1-1; tentative D call: TRBD1 (6 bases). The germline V gene has CDR1 SGHNT and CDR2 YYREEE (reference sequence). The CDR3 covers 15 residues. Trimming removed 4 bases from V and 2 bases from J, with 15 bases in between. The CDR3 sequence is CASSGTGTPNTEAFF. The DNA for the CDR3 is TGTGCCAGCAGCGGTACAGGGACACCCAACACTGAAGCTTTCTTT.

V gene TRBV20-1 combines with J gene TRBJ2-3; 7 bases are a match to TRBD2. In germline, CDR1 is DFQATT, CDR2 SNEGSKA (reference sequence). V dropped 5 bases and J dropped 0; count of bases not matched to a gene: 5. The CDR3 spans 14 residues. CDR3 sequence: CSAPPGGSTDTQYF. CDR3 DNA: TGCAGTGCTCCCCCCGGGGGGAGCACAGATACGCAGTATTTT.

The chain links TRBV20-1 to TRBJ1-6; 8 bases align to TRBD1. V dropped 3 bases and J dropped 6; count of bases not matched to a gene: 7. Germline CDR1 reads DFQATT; CDR2 reads SNEGSKA (reference sequence). The CDR3 is 15 amino acids. The CDR3: CSARVTGDLNSPLHF. In DNA, the CDR3 is TGCAGTGCTAGGGTGACAGGGGACCTTAATTCACCCCTCCACTTT.

The chain has TRBV5-6 and TRBJ2-2, with D perhaps TRBD1 (5 bases). With 6 bases removed from V and 2 bases from J, the gap between germline ends came to 14 bases. Looked up from germline, CDR1 is SGHDT and CDR2 is YYEEEE. The CDR3 is 15 amino acids. In nucleotides, the CDR3 is TGTGCCAGCAACCCGCGACAGCCTAACACCGGGGAGCTGTTTTTT. As protein: CASNPRQPNTGELFF.

This chain joins TRBV20-1 and TRBJ1-4; D call uncertain. Germline V gene data show CDR1 as DFQATT and CDR2 as SNEGSKA (reference sequence). Between the trimmed V and J ends, which lost 0 bases and 0 bases, there was a span of 11 bases. This CDR3 has 16 amino acids. CDR3 sequence reads: CSARERRGTTNEKLFF. The CDR3 nucleotides are TGCAGTGCTAGAGAACGGCGGGGAACAACTAATGAAAAACTGTTTTTT.

The chain couples TRBV11-2 to TRBJ2-1; D not certain. Germline V gives CDR1 SGHAT, CDR2 FQNNGV. The CDR3 has 12 amino acids. V was shortened by 2 bases and J by 7 bases, with 6 bases between the two germline ends. CDR3 residues: CASSLSRNEQFF. DNA of the CDR3: TGTGCCAGCAGCTTATCCCGTAATGAGCAGTTCTTC.

The rearrangement links TRBV12-3 or TRBV12-4 to TRBJ2-1, with D possibly being TRBD1 (5 bases). The CDR3 contains 15 residues. V gave up 7 bases and J gave up 5 bases, with 18 bases separating them. DNA of the CDR3: TGTGCCAGCACCCCGGCCTTAGGGGAACACAATGAGCAGTTCTTC. This gives the protein CASTPALGEHNEQFF.

The rearrangement uses TRBV5-5 and TRBJ2-6; the D gene is possibly TRBD2 (6 bases). Trimming removed 6 bases from V and 2 bases from J, with 21 bases in between. This CDR3 is 18 amino acids long. In germline, CDR1 is SGHKS, CDR2 YYEKEE (reference sequence). The CDR3 nucleotides read TGTGCCAGCACCCAAAACCTAGGGCCGGGGGCTGGGGCCAACGTCCTGACTTTC. Encoded protein: CASTQNLGPGAGANVLTF.

The rearrangement joins TRBV3-1 to TRBJ2-1; D tentatively reads TRBD1 or TRBD2 (5 bases each). V was pared by 1 base and J by 9 bases, with 25 bases between. CDR1 LGHDT and CDR2 YNNKEL come from the germline V gene (reference sequence). This CDR3 has 18 residues. The CDR3 region is CASSQVIGVGGRSPEQFF. Here the CDR3 DNA reads TGTGCCAGCAGCCAAGTTATAGGGGTTGGGGGAAGAAGTCCTGAGCAGTTCTTC.

The genes are TRBV3-1 and TRBJ2-7; a possible D gene is TRBD1 (6 bases). This CDR3 has 15 amino acids. Looked up from germline, CDR1 is LGHDT and CDR2 is YNNKEL (reference sequence). Deletions cut 0 bases from V and 5 bases from J, with 14 bases between. The CDR3, as DNA: TGTGCCAGCAGCCAAGACAGGGGACGTACCGACGAGCAGTACTTC. Its protein is CASSQDRGRTDEQYF.

V gene TRBV27 combines with J gene TRBJ2-1, with 9 positions matching TRBD2. CDR3 size: 14 residues. Germline V CDR1 and CDR2: MNHEY, SMNVEV (reference sequence). The ends lost 6 bases at V and 6 bases at J; junction bases unmatched: 6. The CDR3: CASRPGLARNEQFF. The CDR3 DNA reads as TGTGCCAGCAGGCCGGGACTAGCTCGCAATGAGCAGTTCTTC.

The chain combines TRBV7-3 with TRBJ2-6; D is possibly TRBD1 (6 bases). The CDR3 length is 14 residues. V lost 8 bases and J 3 bases, leaving 11 bases between the germline ends. Germline V gene sequence: CDR1 SGHTA, CDR2 FQGTGA. CDR3 in amino acids: CASRRGGGANVLTF. For the CDR3, the DNA is TGTGCCAGCCGCAGGGGCGGTGGGGCCAACGTCCTGACTTTC. Full variable domain (missing parts from reference TRBV7-3 and TRBJ2-6): GAGVSQTPSNKVTEKGKYVELRCDPISGHTALYWYRQSLGQGPEFLIYFQGTGAADDSGLPNDRFFAVRPEGSVSTLKIQRTERGDSAVYLCASRRGGGANVLTFGAGSRLTVL.